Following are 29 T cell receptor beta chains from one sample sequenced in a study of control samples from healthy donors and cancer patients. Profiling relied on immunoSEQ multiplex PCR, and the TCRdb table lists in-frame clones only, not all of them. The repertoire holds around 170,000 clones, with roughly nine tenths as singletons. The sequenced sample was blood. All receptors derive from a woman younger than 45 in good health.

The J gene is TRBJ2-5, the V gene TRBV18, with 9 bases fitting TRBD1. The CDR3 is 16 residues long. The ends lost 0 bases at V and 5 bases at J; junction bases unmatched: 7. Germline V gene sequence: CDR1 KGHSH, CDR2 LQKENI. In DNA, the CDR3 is TGTGCCAGCTCACCACCGACAGGGGGGAGAGGGGAGACCCAGTACTTC. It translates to CASSPPTGGRGETQYF.

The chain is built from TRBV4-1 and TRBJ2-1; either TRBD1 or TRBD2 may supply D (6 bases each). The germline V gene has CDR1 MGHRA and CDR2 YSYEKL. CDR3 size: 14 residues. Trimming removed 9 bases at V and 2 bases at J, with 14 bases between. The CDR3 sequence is CASRGAGAYNEQFF. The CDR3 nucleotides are TGCGCCAGTAGGGGGGCGGGCGCCTACAATGAGCAGTTCTTC.

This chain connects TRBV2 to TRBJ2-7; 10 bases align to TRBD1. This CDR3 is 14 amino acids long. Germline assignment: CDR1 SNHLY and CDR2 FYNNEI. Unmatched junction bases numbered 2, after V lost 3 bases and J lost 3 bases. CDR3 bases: TGTGCCAGCAGTGAGGGACAGGGGTTCTACGAGCAGTACTTC. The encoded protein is CASSEGQGFYEQYF. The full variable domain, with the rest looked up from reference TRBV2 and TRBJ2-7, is EPEVTQTPSHQVTQMGQEVILRCVPISNHLYFYWYRQILGQKVEFLVSFYNNEISEKSEIFDDQFSVERPDGSNFTLKIRSTKLEDSAMYFCASSEGQGFYEQYFGPGTRLTVT.

The CDR3 loop reads CASSRLAGGGGPDTQYF. The CDR3 DNA reads as TGTGCCAGCAGCCGTCTGGCGGGAGGAGGCGGACCAGATACGCAGTATTTT. The chain couples TRBV5-6 to TRBJ2-3; 8 nucleotides agree with TRBD2. Germline lookup yields CDR1 SGHDT and CDR2 YYEEEE. The V and J ends lost 4 bases and 4 bases, in that order; junction bases with no gene match: 14. The CDR3 contains 17 residues.

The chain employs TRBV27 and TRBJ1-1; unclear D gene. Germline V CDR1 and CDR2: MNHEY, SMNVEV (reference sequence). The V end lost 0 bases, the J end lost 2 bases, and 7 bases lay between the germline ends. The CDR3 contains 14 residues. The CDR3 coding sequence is TGTGCCAGCAGTTTATCAGCGGGTAACACTGAAGCTTTCTTT. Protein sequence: CASSLSAGNTEAFF.

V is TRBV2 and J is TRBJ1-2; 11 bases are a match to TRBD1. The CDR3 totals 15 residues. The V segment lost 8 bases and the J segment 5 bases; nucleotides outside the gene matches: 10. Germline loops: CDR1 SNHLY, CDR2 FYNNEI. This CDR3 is CASSIPGQGVYGYTF. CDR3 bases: TGTGCCAGCTCGATTCCGGGACAGGGGGTTTATGGCTACACCTTC.

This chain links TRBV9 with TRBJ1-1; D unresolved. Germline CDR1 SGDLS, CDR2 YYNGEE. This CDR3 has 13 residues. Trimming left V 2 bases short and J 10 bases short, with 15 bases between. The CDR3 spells CASSVNVQDPAFF. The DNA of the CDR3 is TGTGCCAGCAGCGTTAATGTGCAGGACCCAGCTTTCTTT.

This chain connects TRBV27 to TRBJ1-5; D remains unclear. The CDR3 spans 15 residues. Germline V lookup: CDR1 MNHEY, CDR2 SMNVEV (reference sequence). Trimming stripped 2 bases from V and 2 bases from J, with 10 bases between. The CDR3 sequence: CASSLKGLGNQPQHF. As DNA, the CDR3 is TGTGCCAGCAGTTTAAAGGGTCTAGGCAATCAGCCCCAGCATTTT.

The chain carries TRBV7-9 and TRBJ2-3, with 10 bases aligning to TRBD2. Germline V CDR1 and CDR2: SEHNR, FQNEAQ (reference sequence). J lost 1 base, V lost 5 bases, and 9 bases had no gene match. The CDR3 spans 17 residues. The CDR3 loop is CASSHFSGRPRTDTQYF. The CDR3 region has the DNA TGTGCCAGCAGCCACTTTAGCGGGAGGCCCCGCACAGATACGCAGTATTTT. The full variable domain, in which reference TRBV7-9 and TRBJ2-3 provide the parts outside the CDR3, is DTGVSQNPRHKITKRGQNVTFRCDPISEHNRLYWYRQTLGQGPEFLTYFQNEAQLEKSRLLSDRFSAERPKGSFSTLEIQRTEQGDSAMYLCASSHFSGRPRTDTQYFGPGTRLTVL.

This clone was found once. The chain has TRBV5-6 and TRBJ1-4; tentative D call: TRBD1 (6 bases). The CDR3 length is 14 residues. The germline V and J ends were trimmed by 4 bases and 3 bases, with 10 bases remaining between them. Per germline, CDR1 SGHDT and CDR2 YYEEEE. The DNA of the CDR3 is TGTGCCAGCAGCCCACAGGGATCTAATGAAAAACTGTTTTTT. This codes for CASSPQGSNEKLFF.

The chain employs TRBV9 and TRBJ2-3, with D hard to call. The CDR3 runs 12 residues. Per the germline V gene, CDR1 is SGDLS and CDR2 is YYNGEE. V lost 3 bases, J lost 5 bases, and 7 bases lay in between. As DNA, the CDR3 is TGTGCCAGCAGCGGACGAGAAGATACGCAGTATTTT. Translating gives CASSGREDTQYF.

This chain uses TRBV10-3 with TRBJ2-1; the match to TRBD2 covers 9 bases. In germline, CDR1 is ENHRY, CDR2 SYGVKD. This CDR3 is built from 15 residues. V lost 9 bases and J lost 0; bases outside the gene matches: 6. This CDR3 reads CAILSGSPSYNEQFF. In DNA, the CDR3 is TGTGCCATACTTAGCGGGAGCCCCTCCTACAATGAGCAGTTCTTC.

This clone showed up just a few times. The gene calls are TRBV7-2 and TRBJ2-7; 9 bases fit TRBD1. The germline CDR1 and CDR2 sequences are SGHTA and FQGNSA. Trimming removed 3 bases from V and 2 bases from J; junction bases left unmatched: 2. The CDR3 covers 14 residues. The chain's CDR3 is CASSFGTGPYEQYF. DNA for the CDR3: TGTGCCAGCAGCTTTGGGACAGGGCCCTACGAGCAGTACTTC. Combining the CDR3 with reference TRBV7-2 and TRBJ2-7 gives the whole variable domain GAGVSQSPSNKVTEKGKDVELRCDPISGHTALYWYRQSLGQGLEFLIYFQGNSAPDKSGLPSDRFSAERTGGSVSTLTIQRTQQEDSAVYLCASSFGTGPYEQYFGPGTRLTVT.

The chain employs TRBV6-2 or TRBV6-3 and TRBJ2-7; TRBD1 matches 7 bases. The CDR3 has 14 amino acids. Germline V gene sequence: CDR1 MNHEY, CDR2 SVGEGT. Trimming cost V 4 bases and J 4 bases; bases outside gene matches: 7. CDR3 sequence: CASSSVGQDYEQYF. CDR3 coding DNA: TGTGCCAGCAGTTCCGTCGGACAGGATTACGAGCAGTACTTC.

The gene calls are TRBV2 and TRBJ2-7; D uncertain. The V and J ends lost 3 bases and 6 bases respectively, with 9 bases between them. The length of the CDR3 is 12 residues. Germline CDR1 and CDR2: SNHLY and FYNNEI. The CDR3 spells CASSDAWGEQYF. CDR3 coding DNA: TGTGCCAGCAGTGATGCGTGGGGCGAGCAGTACTTC.

The CDR3 is CASSGATSGQGETQYF. The CDR3 region has the DNA TGCGCCAGCAGTGGGGCGACTAGCGGTCAGGGAGAGACCCAGTACTTC. The chain uses TRBV10-2 and TRBJ2-5, with 9 bases lining up with TRBD2. With V trimmed by 4 bases and J by 4 bases, 10 bases remained unmatched. The CDR3 covers 16 residues. Germline V CDR1 and CDR2: WSHSY, SAAADI.

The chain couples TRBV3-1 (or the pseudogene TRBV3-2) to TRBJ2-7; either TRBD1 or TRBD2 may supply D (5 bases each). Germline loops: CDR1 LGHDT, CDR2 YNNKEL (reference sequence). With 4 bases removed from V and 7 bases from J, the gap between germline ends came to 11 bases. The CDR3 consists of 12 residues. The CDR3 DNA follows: TGTGCCAGCAGCCCCGGGACGGGTGAGCAGTACTTC. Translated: CASSPGTGEQYF.

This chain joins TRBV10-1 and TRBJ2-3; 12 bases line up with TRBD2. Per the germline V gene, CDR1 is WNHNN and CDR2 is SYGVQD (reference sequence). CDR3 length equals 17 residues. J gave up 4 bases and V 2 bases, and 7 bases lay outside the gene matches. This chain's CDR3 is CASSEGRLAGGADTQYF. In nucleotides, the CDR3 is TGCGCCAGCAGTGAGGGTCGGCTAGCGGGAGGGGCAGATACGCAGTATTTT.

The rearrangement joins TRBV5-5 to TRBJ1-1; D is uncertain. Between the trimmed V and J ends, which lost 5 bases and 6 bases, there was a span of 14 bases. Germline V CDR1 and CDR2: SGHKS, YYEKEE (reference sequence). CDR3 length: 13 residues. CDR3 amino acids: CASRQTVTSEAFF. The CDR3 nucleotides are TGTGCCAGCAGGCAAACAGTAACCTCTGAAGCTTTCTTT. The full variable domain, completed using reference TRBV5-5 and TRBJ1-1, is DAGVTQSPTHLIKTRGQQVTLRCSPISGHKSVSWYQQVLGQGPQFIFQYYEKEERGRGNFPDRFSARQFPNYSSELNVNALLLGDSALYLCASRQTVTSEAFFGQGTRLTVV.

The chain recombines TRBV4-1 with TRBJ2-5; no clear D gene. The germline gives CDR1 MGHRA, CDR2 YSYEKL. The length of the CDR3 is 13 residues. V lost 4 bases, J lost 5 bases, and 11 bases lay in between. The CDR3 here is CASSRVPRETQYF. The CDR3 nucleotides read TGCGCCAGCAGCCGTGTCCCGCGGGAGACCCAGTACTTC.

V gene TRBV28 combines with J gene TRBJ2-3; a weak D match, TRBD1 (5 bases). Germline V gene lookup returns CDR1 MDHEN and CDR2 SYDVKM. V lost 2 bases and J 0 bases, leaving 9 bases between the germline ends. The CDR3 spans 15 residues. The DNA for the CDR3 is TGTGCCAGCAGTTTAACAGGATATAGCACAGATACGCAGTATTTT. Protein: CASSLTGYSTDTQYF.

The CDR3 region is CASSKRTGRVSIGNTEAFF. CDR3 coding DNA: TGTGCCAGCAGCAAGAGGACAGGGAGGGTGTCTATTGGGAACACTGAAGCTTTCTTT. The rearrangement joins TRBV5-6 to TRBJ1-1; 8 bases align to TRBD1. The V and J ends lost 4 bases and 1 base, in that order; junction bases with no gene match: 18. CDR1 SGHDT and CDR2 YYEEEE come from the germline V gene. The CDR3 has 19 residues.

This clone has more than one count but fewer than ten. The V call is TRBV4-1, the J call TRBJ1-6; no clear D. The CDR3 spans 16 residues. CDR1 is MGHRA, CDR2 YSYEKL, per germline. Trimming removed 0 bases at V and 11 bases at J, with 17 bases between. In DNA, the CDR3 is TGCGCCAGCAGCCAAGATCTAGGCAGCCTCGAAACACCCCTCCACTTT. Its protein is CASSQDLGSLETPLHF.

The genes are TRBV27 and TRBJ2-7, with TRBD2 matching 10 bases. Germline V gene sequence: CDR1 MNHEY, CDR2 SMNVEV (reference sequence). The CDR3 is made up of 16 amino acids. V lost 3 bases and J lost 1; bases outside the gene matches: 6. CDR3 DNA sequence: TGTGCCAGCAGTTTTAAAGCGGGAGGGCAATCCTACGAGCAGTACTTC. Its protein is CASSFKAGGQSYEQYF.

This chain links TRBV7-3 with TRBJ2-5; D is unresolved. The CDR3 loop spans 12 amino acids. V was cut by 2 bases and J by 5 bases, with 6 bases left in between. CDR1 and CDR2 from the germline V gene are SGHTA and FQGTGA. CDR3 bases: TGTGCCAGCAGCTTACCTGGCGAGACCCAGTACTTC. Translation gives CASSLPGETQYF.

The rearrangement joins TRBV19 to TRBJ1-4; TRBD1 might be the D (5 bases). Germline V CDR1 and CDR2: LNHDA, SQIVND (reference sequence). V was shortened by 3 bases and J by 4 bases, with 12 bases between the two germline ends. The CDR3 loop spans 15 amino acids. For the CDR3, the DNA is TGTGCCAGTAGTATCGCCCGGGGCCATAATGAAAAACTGTTTTTT. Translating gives CASSIARGHNEKLFF.

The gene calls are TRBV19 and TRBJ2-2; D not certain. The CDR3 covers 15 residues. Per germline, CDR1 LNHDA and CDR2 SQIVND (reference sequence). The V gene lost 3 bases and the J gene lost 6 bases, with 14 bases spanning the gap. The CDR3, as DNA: TGTGCCAGTAGTATGCTGGATACCCCTTCCGGGGAGCTGTTTTTT. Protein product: CASSMLDTPSGELFF.

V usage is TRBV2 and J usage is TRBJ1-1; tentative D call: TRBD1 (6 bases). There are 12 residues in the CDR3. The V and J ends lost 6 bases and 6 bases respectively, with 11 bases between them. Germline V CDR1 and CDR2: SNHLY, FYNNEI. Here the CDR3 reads CASRQGIAEAFF. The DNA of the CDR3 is TGTGCCAGCAGACAGGGAATCGCTGAAGCTTTCTTT.

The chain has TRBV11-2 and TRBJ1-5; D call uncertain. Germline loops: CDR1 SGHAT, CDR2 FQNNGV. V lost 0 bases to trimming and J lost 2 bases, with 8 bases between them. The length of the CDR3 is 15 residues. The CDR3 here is CASSLDRVGNQPQHF. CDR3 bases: TGTGCCAGCAGCTTAGACCGGGTGGGCAATCAGCCCCAGCATTTT.